This T cell receptor (beta chain) was sequenced for a study of T cell repertoires in cytomegalovirus infection. The wider study: Public TCR beta signatures indicated both CMV infection and matching HLA type.

Each CDR3 protein is one row after TCRdb ran MiXCR on the reads. The repertoire has more than 150,000 distinct CDR3 sequences, under 25% of them found once; the top ten carry roughly 2.9%. V was shortened by 1 base and J by 1 base, with 10 bases between the two germline ends. Germline CDR1 is SGHTA and CDR2 is FQGNSA. The CDR3 extends over 15 amino acids. This clonotype was found many times. No antigen is known for it. Notes on the study in general: HLA-C-restricted CMV clonotypes gave the most frequent clonotype in two of eight donors. Cumulative public TCR beta family frequency identified CMV carriers with the relevant HLA.

Sequenced sample: PBMCs. The origin of this receptor is a human donor in good health (CMV status not recorded). Some clones in this sample may be carry-over from other donors' samples. The V and J genes are TRBV7-2 and TRBJ2-5; D call uncertain. The CDR3 spells CASSLGGPSQETQYF. CDR3 sequence (DNA): TGTGCCAGCAGCTTAGGCGGTCCCAGCCAAGAGACCCAGTACTTC.